This T cell receptor beta chain was sequenced for a study of blood T cell repertoires in COVID-19. As for the study in general: The United States, Italy and Spain supplied acute and convalescent COVID-19 samples. The analysed material was cDNA or gDNA that came from T cells, B-cell-depleted T cells, or PBMCs.

This clone is a singleton in its sample. In the source study's methods: Scientists estimated how many nucleated cells there were by amplifying reference gene primers. Produced via immunoSEQ multiplex PCR; TCRdb's table is partial and in-frame only. The DNA gave D and trimming, while V, J and clone size come from that table. Here the sample spans about 57,000 clones, about nine tenths being singletons. The sequence was obtained from a man aged 60 to 69 with acute or convalescent COVID-19. Sequenced input: peripheral blood.

The CDR3 DNA reads TGCGCCAGCAGTCCTGGGAGTCCGTCAGGGGGGCGCGAAAAACTGTTTTTT. It yields the protein CASSPGSPSGGREKLFF. V gene TRBV5-1 combines with J gene TRBJ1-4; 7 positions match TRBD1. There are 17 residues in the CDR3. Germline V lookup: CDR1 SGHRS, CDR2 YFSETQ. V lost 5 bases and J lost 8; bases outside the gene matches: 18.